These T cell receptor beta chains were read from a single sample in a study of T cells in Graves' hyperthyroidism and ophthalmopathy. MiXCR, applied by TCRdb to the multiplex PCR reads, yields one record per CDR3 protein. The table has around 440,000 distinct CDR3 sequences, 15% to 19% seen once. The sequencing sample was made of blood. Receptors were obtained from a woman in her late teens or twenties with Graves' hyperthyroidism. Both conserved end residues are part of each CDR3. Each record gives: D gene, V gene, J gene, clone size, CDR3 protein, CDR3 DNA. The D gene is left open where the match is weak. The size entry is marked missing in some rows and otherwise reads once, few, many or a size class.

-	TRBV7-9	TRBJ1-1	few	CASSNRWGTEAFF	TGTGCCAGCAGCAACAGGTGGGGGACTGAAGCTTTCTTT
-	TRBV18	TRBJ2-4	-	CASSLATGGEQNIQYF	TGTGCCAGCTCACTCGCGACAGGCGGAGAACAAAACATTCAGTACTTC
-	TRBV12-3/TRBV12-4	TRBJ1-2	many	CASSLGGAGYGYTF	TGTGCCAGCAGTTTAGGGGGGGCAGGGTATGGCTACACCTTC
-	TRBV20-1	TRBJ2-7	-	CSARVQYEQYF	TGCAGTGCTAGAGTTCAATACGAGCAGTACTTC
-	TRBV28	TRBJ1-1	many	CASTDGNTEAFF	TGTGCCAGCACTGACGGCAACACTGAAGCTTTCTTT
TRBD1	TRBV6-1	TRBJ1-5	many	CASSDLRDRWSNQPQHF	TGTGCCAGCAGTGATCTTCGGGACAGGTGGAGCAATCAGCCCCAGCATTTT
-	TRBV7-9	TRBJ1-3	few	CASSLSGTSGNTIYF	TGTGCCAGCAGCTTATCAGGAACCTCTGGAAACACCATATATTTT
-	TRBV27	TRBJ2-1	many	CASSLEPGTYNEQFF	TGTGCCAGCAGTTTAGAGCCGGGCACCTACAATGAGCAGTTCTTC
-	TRBV11-2	TRBJ2-7	many	CASSGDTLIYEQYF	TGTGCCAGCAGCGGGGACACTTTGATCTACGAGCAGTACTTC
-	TRBV10-3	TRBJ1-1	many	CAISVGQLNTEAFF	TGTGCCATCAGCGTGGGACAACTGAACACTGAAGCTTTCTTT
-	TRBV14	TRBJ1-1	many	CASSQMRGAVSPTEAFF	TGTGCCAGCAGCCAAATGCGGGGGGCGGTTTCCCCCACTGAAGCTTTCTTT
-	TRBV20-1	TRBJ2-7	many	CSARGALAHSYEQYF	TGCAGTGCTAGAGGGGCACTTGCCCACTCCTACGAGCAGTACTTC
TRBD2	TRBV6-6	TRBJ2-3	many	CASSYTGLAGGLDTQYF	TGTGCCAGCAGTTACACCGGACTAGCGGGGGGGCTAGATACGCAGTATTTT
-	TRBV19	TRBJ1-5	-	CASSMSQGRQPQHF	TGTGCCAGTAGTATGTCTCAGGGTCGTCAGCCCCAGCATTTT
-	TRBV6-1	TRBJ2-1	many	CASSATDLGSYNEQFF	TGTGCCAGCAGTGCAACGGACTTAGGCTCCTACAATGAGCAGTTCTTC
TRBD1	TRBV10-3	TRBJ2-7	many	CAISELRTGRYEQYF	TGTGCCATCAGTGAATTGAGGACAGGAAGGTACGAGCAGTACTTC
-	TRBV27	TRBJ2-7	few	CASSPSLGPYEQYF	TGTGCCAGCAGTCCCAGCCTTGGACCTTACGAGCAGTACTTC
-	TRBV10-3	TRBJ2-7	few	CAISRDLYEQYF	TGTGCCATCAGCCGGGACCTATACGAGCAGTACTTC
TRBD1	TRBV7-9	TRBJ2-7	-	CASRPPGAGGYEQYF	TGTGCCAGCAGACCGCCTGGGGCAGGGGGCTACGAGCAGTACTTC
TRBD1	TRBV9	TRBJ1-2	-	CASSVGAVPGQGAYGYTF	TGTGCCAGCAGCGTAGGAGCCGTCCCGGGACAGGGGGCCTATGGCTACACCTTC
-	TRBV28	TRBJ1-5	-	CASSLVGGKRPQHF	TGTGCCAGCAGTTTAGTTGGCGGGAAACGGCCCCAGCATTTT
-	TRBV24-1	TRBJ1-5	few	CATSAPGMGQPQHF	TGTGCCACCAGTGCCCCAGGGATGGGACAGCCCCAGCATTTT
-	TRBV28	TRBJ1-1	-	CASRKAGEAFF	TGTGCCAGCCGTAAGGCGGGGGAAGCTTTCTTT
-	TRBV3-1	TRBJ2-5	many	CASSQGRLVDQYF	TGTGCCAGCAGCCAGGGCCGACTCGTGGACCAGTACTTC
-	TRBV5-1	TRBJ2-1	many	CASSLSQGTVYNEQFF	TGCGCCAGCAGCTTGTCCCAGGGTACGGTCTACAATGAGCAGTTCTTC
-	TRBV2	TRBJ2-3	many	CASGPVADTQYF	TGTGCCAGCGGACCGGTGGCAGATACGCAGTATTTT
-	TRBV12-3/TRBV12-4	TRBJ1-1	many	CASSLRGRTEAFF	TGTGCCAGCAGCCTCAGGGGTAGGACTGAAGCTTTCTTT
TRBD1	TRBV7-8	TRBJ1-2	many	CASSLRTGRDGYTF	TGTGCCAGCAGCTTACGGACAGGGCGGGATGGCTACACCTTC
TRBD1	TRBV10-3	TRBJ2-6	-	CAIYEPGQGSGANVLTF	TGTGCCATCTACGAACCGGGACAGGGCTCTGGGGCCAACGTCCTGACTTTC
-	TRBV4-1	TRBJ2-7	few	CASSRPLTGLPSYEQYF	TGCGCCAGCAGCCGACCCCTGACGGGGTTACCCTCCTACGAGCAGTACTTC
TRBD1	TRBV7-3	TRBJ1-1	-	CASSFSGGGNTEAFF	TGTGCCAGCAGCTTTTCAGGGGGAGGGAACACTGAAGCTTTCTTT
TRBD1	TRBV28	TRBJ1-6	few	CASNPSDRVGNSPLHF	TGTGCCAGCAATCCTTCCGACAGGGTGGGGAATTCACCCCTCCACTTT
TRBD1	TRBV19	TRBJ2-6	few	CASSLDRGPGANVLTF	TGTGCCAGTTCCTTGGACAGGGGGCCTGGGGCCAACGTCCTGACTTTC
TRBD1	TRBV6-1	TRBJ2-7	few	CASSTTGDEQYF	TGTGCCAGCAGTACCACAGGGGACGAGCAGTACTTC
-	TRBV18	TRBJ1-3	few	CASSPDHYSGNTIYF	TGTGCCAGCTCACCGGACCACTACTCTGGAAACACCATATATTTT
-	TRBV20-1	TRBJ1-6	-	CSARDSGSSYNSPLHF	TGCAGTGCTAGAGATTCGGGGAGCTCCTATAATTCACCCCTCCACTTT
TRBD1	TRBV6-1	TRBJ1-2	few	CASSAAGGNYGYTF	TGTGCCAGCAGTGCTGCAGGGGGCAACTATGGCTACACCTTC
TRBD1	TRBV5-6	TRBJ2-3	-	CASRTGQGAVADTQYF	TGTGCCAGCAGGACTGGACAGGGGGCGGTCGCAGATACGCAGTATTTT
-	TRBV20-1	TRBJ2-1	many	CSATGEMGDEQFF	TGCAGTGCGACAGGAGAGATGGGCGATGAGCAGTTCTTC
TRBD2	TRBV20-1	TRBJ2-1	few	CSARDSSGGHNEQFF	TGCAGTGCTAGAGATTCTAGCGGGGGTCACAATGAGCAGTTCTTC
-	TRBV9	TRBJ1-1	many	CASSGRDTVVTEAFF	TGTGCCAGCAGCGGACGGGACACAGTGGTAACTGAAGCTTTCTTT
-	TRBV20-1	TRBJ2-5	-	CSALGGRGTQETQYF	TGCAGTGCTCTCGGGGGCAGGGGCACCCAAGAGACCCAGTACTTC
TRBD2	TRBV5-1	TRBJ2-1	many	CASSPTSGGIPNNEQFF	TGCGCCAGCAGCCCGACTAGCGGGGGCATACCGAACAATGAGCAGTTCTTC
TRBD2	TRBV20-1	TRBJ2-1	many	CSARTSAGLARLDNEQFF	TGCAGTGCTAGGACTTCCGCGGGACTAGCGAGATTAGACAATGAGCAGTTCTTC
-	TRBV3-1	TRBJ2-2	many	CASSQRGGTGELFF	TGTGCCAGCAGCCAAAGGGGAGGCACCGGGGAGCTGTTTTTT
TRBD1	TRBV20-1	TRBJ1-2	many	CSATLRGQGVSGYTF	TGCAGTGCTACTTTGAGGGGACAGGGCGTTTCGGGCTACACCTTC